This is a list of T cell receptor beta chains from one sample in a study of glioma-infiltrating T cells after dendritic cell vaccination. TCRdb keeps only in-frame clones here, not all; method: immunoSEQ multiplex PCR. Seen here are 80,000 to 100,000 clones, approximately 80% observed once, and the top ten hold approximately 5.5%. The material sequenced was blood, taken after dendritic cell vaccination. Receptors originate from a human donor with glioblastoma. Each CDR3 is given with its conserved first and last residue. Fields, in order: clone size, V gene, D gene, J gene, CDR3 protein, CDR3 DNA. D genes are given only for firm matches. Clone size appears in some rows only: once, few, many, or a class for an expanded clone.

>-|TRBV27|TRBD1|TRBJ1-2
CASSDRGLLGGYTF
TGTGCCAGCAGCGACAGGGGGCTTTTGGGGGGCTACACCTTC
>-|TRBV29-1|-|TRBJ2-2
CSVENAAAQNTGELFF
TGCAGCGTTGAAAATGCTGCTGCGCAGAACACCGGGGAGCTGTTTTTT
>-|TRBV15|TRBD2|TRBJ2-1
CATSPGTSVGNEQFF
TGTGCCACCAGCCCCGGGACTAGCGTGGGCAATGAGCAGTTCTTC
>-|TRBV6-5|TRBD1|TRBJ2-1
CASRRQGRSYNEQFF
TGTGCCAGCAGGAGACAGGGCCGCTCCTACAATGAGCAGTTCTTC
>-|TRBV4-1|TRBD1|TRBJ2-4
CASSQIHVGQVLAKNIQYF
TGCGCCAGCAGCCAAATCCATGTAGGACAGGTCCTAGCCAAAAACATTCAGTACTTC
>-|TRBV6-6|-|TRBJ2-7
CASSCNQGTSPYEQYF
TGTGCCAGCAGTTGCAATCAGGGCACATCACCCTACGAGCAGTACTTC
>-|TRBV7-6|TRBD2|TRBJ2-3
CASSLLAGDADTQYF
TGTGCCAGCAGCCTGCTAGCGGGAGATGCAGATACGCAGTATTTT
>-|TRBV11-2|TRBD1|TRBJ1-2
CASSEGQGALYGYTF
TGTGCCAGCAGCGAGGGACAGGGGGCGCTTTATGGCTACACCTTC
>few|TRBV5-1|-|TRBJ1-4
CASRETPTNEKLFF
TGCGCCAGCAGAGAGACACCCACTAATGAAAAACTGTTTTTT
>few|TRBV4-1|-|TRBJ1-2
CASSQVPGNYGYTF
TGCGCCAGCAGCCAAGTTCCGGGGAACTATGGCTACACCTTC
>-|TRBV21-1|-|TRBJ2-7
CASSKVPGQGPEQYF
TGTGCCAGCAGCAAAGTCCCGGGACAGGGTCCCGAGCAGTACTTC
>-|TRBV6-1|TRBD2|TRBJ2-7
CASRQTSGGGYEQYF
TGTGCCAGCAGGCAGACTAGCGGAGGGGGTTACGAGCAGTACTTC
>-|TRBV5-1|-|TRBJ1-2
CASSLTPGGYTF
TGCGCCAGCAGCTTAACACCCGGGGGCTACACCTTC
>-|TRBV2|-|TRBJ2-5
CAGRGAGETQYF
TGTGCCGGGAGGGGGGCCGGGGAGACCCAGTACTTC
>-|TRBV7-3|TRBD2|TRBJ2-2
CASSPAGGPGELFF
TGTGCCAGCAGCCCAGCGGGGGGTCCCGGGGAGCTGTTTTTT
>once|TRBV5-1|TRBD1|TRBJ1-1
CASRGTGEAFF
TGCGCCAGTCGGGGGACAGGTGAAGCTTTCTTT
>-|TRBV27|-|TRBJ2-1
CASSLFIGNEQFF
TGTGCCAGCAGTTTATTCATCGGGAATGAGCAGTTCTTC
>-|TRBV6-1|-|TRBJ2-1
CASKYRGLSYNEQFF
TGTGCCAGCAAGTACAGGGGACTCTCCTACAATGAGCAGTTCTTC
>-|TRBV11-2|TRBD2|TRBJ2-1
CASSPGLAGNEQFF
TGTGCCAGCAGCCCGGGACTAGCGGGTAATGAGCAGTTCTTC
>-|TRBV5-4|-|TRBJ1-6
CASSRQQGGDSPLHF
TGTGCCAGCAGCCGCCAACAGGGCGGTGATTCACCCCTCCACTTT
>-|TRBV30|TRBD1|TRBJ2-2
CARQGAQSTGELFF
TGTGCTCGACAGGGGGCGCAGAGCACCGGGGAGCTGTTTTTT
>-|TRBV7-3|TRBD1|TRBJ1-1
CASRPGGRYTEAFF
TGTGCCAGCAGGCCAGGGGGCCGGTACACTGAAGCTTTCTTT
>-|TRBV2|-|TRBJ1-5
CASTQQPQGWQPQHF
TGTGCCAGCACTCAACAACCCCAGGGATGGCAGCCCCAGCATTTT
>-|TRBV4-2|-|TRBJ1-2
CASSQDRPGQGFYYGYTF
TGTGCCAGCAGCCAAGATCGCCCTGGGCAGGGGTTCTACTATGGCTACACCTTC
>-|TRBV27|-|TRBJ1-4
CASSLSIQSEKTGNRSNEKLFF
TGTGCCAGCAGTTTATCGATTCAGTCAGAGAAAACAGGGAACAGGTCTAATGAAAAACTGTTTTTT
>-|TRBV30|-|TRBJ1-6
CASISHPGQALHF
TGTGCCTCAATCAGTCACCCAGGGCAGGCCCTCCACTTT
>few|TRBV5-1|-|TRBJ2-7
CASSDGQSRSEEQYF
TGCGCCAGCAGCGACGGACAGAGTAGATCGGAGGAGCAGTACTTC
>-|TRBV2|TRBD1|TRBJ1-1
CASTYRDRGYLNTEAFF
TGTGCCAGCACTTACCGGGACAGAGGCTACTTGAACACTGAAGCTTTCTTT
>-|TRBV6-6|TRBD2|TRBJ2-1
CASSPTSGLYNEQFF
TGTGCCAGCAGTCCTACTAGCGGGCTGTACAATGAGCAGTTCTTC
>-|TRBV27|-|TRBJ1-5
CASSLAGIRNQPQHF
TGTGCCAGCAGTTTGGCGGGAATCCGCAATCAGCCCCAGCATTTT
>-|TRBV2|-|TRBJ1-5
CASSLGGETVFF
TGTGCCAGCAGCCTAGGAGGGGAGACAGTCTTTTTT
>-|TRBV19|-|TRBJ1-3
CASSTSGGNTIYF
TGTGCCAGTAGTACTAGTGGAGGAAACACCATATATTTT
>-|TRBV5-1|TRBD2|TRBJ2-7
CASSLGLAGGVEQYF
TGCGCCAGCAGCTTGGGACTAGCGGGGGGTGTCGAGCAGTACTTC
>-|TRBV19|TRBD2|TRBJ2-1
CASSHNRPGLAGGSYNEQFF
TGTGCCAGTTCCCATAATCGCCCGGGACTAGCGGGAGGGTCCTACAATGAGCAGTTCTTC
>-|TRBV18|TRBD1|TRBJ1-1
CASSPYDGTAGRTEAFF
TGTGCCAGCTCACCTTACGACGGGACAGCTGGGCGCACTGAAGCTTTCTTT
>-|TRBV5-6|-|TRBJ1-1
CASSPNPRTDEAFF
TGTGCCAGCAGCCCAAACCCCAGGACAGATGAAGCTTTCTTT